The entry that follows covers one T cell receptor beta chain sequence. What it recognizes is unknown. This record belongs to a study of OX40 agonist ivuxolimab in advanced cancers. Study as a whole: Dose-escalation patients were diagnosed with hepatocellular carcinoma, melanoma, renal cell cancer or head and neck cancer. Regarding the study as a whole: Low levels of normalized T-cell clonal expansion also appeared in some nonresponders. Those patients achieving a partial response at 0.1-3.0 mg/kg showed among the lowest clonal expansion.

The CDR3 runs to 15 residues. The J segment lost 10 bases and the V segment lost 2 bases, leaving 10 bases of the junction unmatched. Germline values: CDR1 LGHNA, CDR2 YSLEER. The protocol was immunoSEQ multiplex PCR, while the TCRdb copy is restricted to in-frame clones and leaves out a portion. The sample lists roughly 53,000 clones; more than 70% were seen once. The receptor was derived from an adult with an advanced solid tumor such as melanoma, head and neck, liver or kidney cancer. This sample comprised CD4+ or CD8+ T cells sorted from blood, obtained in a trial of the OX40 agonist ivuxolimab. The V and J genes are TRBV4-3 and TRBJ1-3; 8 bases map to TRBD1. The chain's CDR3 is CASSQRTGPQGTIYF. The CDR3 DNA follows: TGCGCCAGCAGCCAAAGGACAGGGCCCCAGGGAACCATATATTTT.